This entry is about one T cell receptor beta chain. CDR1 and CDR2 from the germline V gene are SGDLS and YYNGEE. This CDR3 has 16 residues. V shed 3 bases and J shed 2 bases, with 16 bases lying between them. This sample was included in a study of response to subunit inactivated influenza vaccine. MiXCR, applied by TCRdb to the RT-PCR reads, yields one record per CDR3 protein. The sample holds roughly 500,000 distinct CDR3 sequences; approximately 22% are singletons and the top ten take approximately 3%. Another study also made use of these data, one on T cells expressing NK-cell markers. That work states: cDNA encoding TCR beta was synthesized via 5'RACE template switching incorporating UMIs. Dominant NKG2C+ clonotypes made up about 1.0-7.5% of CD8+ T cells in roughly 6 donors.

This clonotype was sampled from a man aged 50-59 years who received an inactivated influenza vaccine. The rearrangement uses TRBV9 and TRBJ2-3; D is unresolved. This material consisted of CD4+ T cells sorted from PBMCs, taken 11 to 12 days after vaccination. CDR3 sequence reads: CASSGDGRHTTDTQYF. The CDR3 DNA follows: TGTGCCAGCAGCGGTGATGGGCGACACACCACAGATACGCAGTATTTT.